This entry is about one T cell receptor (beta chain). No cognate antigen has been identified for it. No base-level quality is on record; no much larger clone is a single base apart. These data are taken from a study of T cells in Graves' hyperthyroidism and ophthalmopathy (dated by TCRdb to the late 2010s). About the full investigation: Peripheral blood was collected at initial diagnosis, before any treatment. The roughly 100 discovery patients were divided at random into training and test sets in a 7:3 ratio. According to the paper, TCR Vbeta CDR3 sequencing was carried out on over 130 peripheral blood samples, which came from under 50 ophthalmopathy, about 75 hyperthyroidism and roughly 17 progressor patients. To identify TCR V-J signatures that set the groups apart, the researchers used a discovery cohort of 95 to 100 patients, made up of some 41 with Graves' ophthalmopathy and around 58 with stable Graves' hyperthyroidism. Whether ophthalmopathy could be predicted prospectively was tested in an independent validation cohort made up of fewer than 20 hyperthyroidism patients plus 17 patients who later progressed to ophthalmopathy. Following sampling, methimazole starting at 30 mg daily was given to hyperthyroidism patients, and high-dose intravenous methylprednisolone was given to ophthalmopathy patients. In addition, the study compared T-cell repertoires in thyroid tissue and in blood from about six Graves' hyperthyroidism patients.

In the ophthalmopathy patients, disease was moderately to severely active, with a Clinical Activity Score of 3 or more, a NOSPECS grade of 4 or more, and a duration of less than 3 months. Patients with uncontrolled infections, other autoimmune diseases, pregnancy or lactation were excluded. Diagnoses were established on the basis of clinical symptoms, serum thyroxine and TRAb, thyroid ultrasound, and orbital computed tomography. Ficoll-Paque density gradient centrifugation was used to isolate PBMCs from around 10 ml of fresh peripheral blood. Total RNA was extracted using Trizol reagent, and RNA quality was assessed on an Agilent 2100 Bioanalyzer. Amplification of TCR beta CDR3 regions was carried out from RNA transcripts. A first-round RT-PCR of the TCR CDR3 used the HTBI primer set with the Qiagen OneStep RT-PCR kit. The libraries were constructed in a second round of multiplex PCR and then size-selected and purified. Sequencing of the libraries was done on an Illumina HiSeq2000 using paired-end 100 bp reads. As for how the authors treated the data: SOAPnuke was used to process the raw data, with reads discarded if the reads contained adapters or uncalled bases, had a mean Phred below 15, or lacked an exact constant-primer or identifier match. COPE v1.2.5 was used to merge the high-quality paired reads, and each unique nucleotide sequence was defined as a clonotype. MiTCR v1.1 was used to align the clonotypes against IMGT TRBV, TRBD and TRBJ reference segments. The analysis included only V-J combinations with a frequency above 0.0001, which together covered around 99% of the repertoires. The TCS score was defined as the ratio of F50 (clonal expansion) to E x V (chaos), calculated using BLOSUM62-based TCRdist between CDR3 peptides within each V-J. Welch's t-statistics and random forest reduced roughly 540 V-J features to roughly 13, which were used in a naive Bayes classifier (R e1071). The public reads were quality trimmed at Q25 with fastp and then assembled into clones with MiXCR by TCRdb, keeping productive beta chains. Each record represents a unique CDR3 protein, reported with the most common genes and DNA among its rows. TCRdb's processing, not the authors' own work, is the source of the V and J calls. This sample is represented by 500,000 to 550,000 distinct CDR3 sequences; 15% to 20% of them were singletons. In total, the top ten clones hold about 50% of the sample.

The paper's findings and limits, for the study overall: During validation, the model predicted progression to ophthalmopathy a median of approximately 7 months ahead of onset, with almost 71% sensitivity and about 75% specificity. Blood samples also contained most of the expanded thyroid clonotypes (frequency above 0.001), which suggests that blood repertoires may reflect thyroid immune responses. Sample size was not statistically predetermined, and investigators were not blinded to group allocation. A 13 V-J signature model separated ophthalmopathy from stable hyperthyroidism, with just over 85% sensitivity and roughly 81% specificity in cross-validation and 80%/75% in testing.

The sequence derives from a middle-aged man with Graves' ophthalmopathy. Source material: blood.

The bases are TGTGCCAGCAGTACAGCCGCCAACACTGAAGCTTTCTTT. Its protein is CASSTAANTEAFF. This chain joins TRBV14 to TRBJ1-1, with the D gene not confidently named. V loses 6 bases of germline sequence and J loses 2 bases, and the interval between the two ends is 10 bases. Its CDR3 holds 13 amino acids, cysteine through phenylalanine. Only the CDR3 portion is preserved as DNA: 39 bases, with reading frame beginning at the first base. CDR1 is given as SGHDN and CDR2 as FVKESK, both from the germline V gene.